A single sample gave rise to the 30 T cell receptor beta chains below, sequenced in a study of blood T cell repertoires in COVID-19. This table comes from immunoSEQ multiplex PCR, and its TCRdb copy is limited to in-frame clones, with some not included. The sample carries 150,000 to 200,000 clones, approximately 89% recorded once. The sequenced sample consisted of peripheral blood. The receptors were sampled from a woman aged 60-75 years with acute or convalescent COVID-19.

V usage is TRBV6-1 and J usage is TRBJ2-4; no reliable D call. The V end was cut by 3 bases, the J end by 4 bases, with 7 bases between. Germline lookup yields CDR1 MNHNS and CDR2 SASEGT. The CDR3 runs 13 residues. The CDR3 DNA reads as TGTGCCAGCAGTGAGACACCGAAAAACATTCAGTACTTC. Translated: CASSETPKNIQYF.

The chain uses TRBV19 and TRBJ1-1, with TRBD1 matching 8 bases. Trimming removed 5 bases from V and 3 bases from J; junction bases left unmatched: 8. The CDR3 totals 15 residues. Germline-derived CDR1 and CDR2 are LNHDA and SQIVND (reference sequence). CDR3: CASSPGGQVDTEAFF. CDR3 DNA sequence: TGTGCCAGTAGTCCGGGGGGACAGGTAGACACTGAAGCTTTCTTT.

The chain couples TRBV2 to TRBJ2-7; TRBD1 matches at 9 bases. Germline V gene data show CDR1 as SNHLY and CDR2 as FYNNEI. The CDR3 runs 13 residues. Germline trimming cut 4 bases from V and 3 bases from J; bases unmatched to any gene: 1. The chain's CDR3 is CASSGQGGYEQYV. The CDR3 DNA reads TGTGCCAGCAGTGGACAGGGGGGCTACGAGCAGTACGTC.

This clone was seen just once. Here the CDR3 DNA reads TGTGCCAGCAGTTCCCCTCGTTCGGGAAACATTCAGTACTTC. This sequence encodes CASSSPRSGNIQYF. This rearrangement joins TRBV6-5 to TRBJ2-4, with D unresolved. The CDR3 is 14 residues long. Germline V gene lookup returns CDR1 MNHEY and CDR2 SVGAGI. Trimming cost V 4 bases and J 6 bases, with 13 bases left between them.

This chain links TRBV24-1 with TRBJ1-2, with a tentative D call TRBD1 (5 bases). CDR1 and CDR2 (germline): KGHDR, SFDVKD. The CDR3 covers 13 residues. V was trimmed by 6 bases and J by 5 bases, leaving 12 bases between them. The CDR3 DNA sequence: TGTGCCACCAGTACAGGCGAGGAGTATGGCTACACCTTC. This gives the protein CATSTGEEYGYTF.

CDR3 loop: CASSLTGGSEKLFF. As DNA, the CDR3 is TGTGCCAGCAGCCTTACAGGGGGCAGTGAAAAACTGTTTTTT. The rearrangement joins TRBV28 to TRBJ1-4; 9 bases align to TRBD1. V lost 6 bases to trimming and J lost 7 bases; unmatched junction nucleotides: 6. Germline lookup yields CDR1 MDHEN and CDR2 SYDVKM. The CDR3 is made up of 14 amino acids.

This chain uses TRBV4-2 with TRBJ1-5; no clear D. In germline, CDR1 is LGHNA, CDR2 YNFKEQ. V lost 1 base to trimming and J lost 0 bases, with 10 bases between them. This CDR3 has 16 amino acids. The CDR3 spells CASSQVIQDSNQPQHF. CDR3 DNA sequence: TGTGCCAGCAGCCAAGTAATCCAGGATAGCAATCAGCCCCAGCATTTT.

V gene TRBV2 combines with J gene TRBJ1-1; D gene uncertain. Trimming shortened V by 6 bases and J by 5 bases, and 16 bases separated the two germline ends. Germline V lookup: CDR1 SNHLY, CDR2 FYNNEI. This CDR3 comprises 14 residues. CDR3 bases: TGTGCCAGCAGCCGCAGCTCAGGAGGAACTGAAGCTTTCTTT. Its translation: CASSRSSGGTEAFF.

The chain combines TRBV4-2 with TRBJ1-4; tentatively, D is TRBD1 (5 bases). V lost 0 bases to trimming and J lost 8 bases, with 13 bases between them. The CDR3 length is 15 residues. In germline, CDR1 is LGHNA, CDR2 YNFKEQ. CDR3 DNA: TGTGCCAGCAGCCAAGATGTTGGGGCCCGAGAAAAACTGTTTTTT. Amino acid sequence: CASSQDVGAREKLFF.

The J gene is TRBJ2-1, the V gene TRBV28, with TRBD2 matching 7 bases. CDR3 length equals 16 residues. Germline CDR1 and CDR2: MDHEN and SYDVKM. The V segment lost 4 bases and the J segment 8 bases; nucleotides outside the gene matches: 14. The CDR3 DNA reads TGTGCCAGCAGTTCCCGATTTGGCGGGACTACGGATGAGCAGTTCTTC. It is translated as CASSSRFGGTTDEQFF.

This sequence joins TRBV6-2 or TRBV6-3 and TRBJ1-4, with D hard to call. This CDR3 has 12 amino acids. Germline CDR1 reads MNHEY; CDR2 reads SVGEGT. Trimming pared 0 bases from V and 10 bases from J, leaving 6 bases between. CDR3 in amino acids: CASSYSSGKLFF. The CDR3 bases are TGTGCCAGCAGTTACTCGAGTGGAAAACTGTTTTTT.

V usage is TRBV6-5 and J usage is TRBJ2-1; D is perhaps TRBD2 (6 bases). Germline CDR1 is MNHEY and CDR2 is SVGAGI. Trimming stripped 6 bases from V and 6 bases from J, with 15 bases between. The CDR3 has 14 amino acids. The CDR3 DNA sequence: TGTGCCAGCAGGAGGGTAGAGCGGGCCAATGAGCAGTTCTTC. This encodes CASRRVERANEQFF.

This chain uses TRBV5-8 with TRBJ2-1, with 12 bases fitting TRBD2. Germline CDR1 is SGHTS and CDR2 is YDEGEE. The CDR3 length is 16 residues. V lost 5 bases, J lost 3 bases, and 6 bases stayed unmatched. The CDR3 is CASRYTSGRLYNEQFF. Here the CDR3 DNA reads TGTGCCAGCAGGTATACTAGCGGGAGGCTCTACAATGAGCAGTTCTTC. Using reference TRBV5-8 and TRBJ2-1 for the parts outside the CDR3, the full variable domain is EAGVTQSPTHLIKTRGQQATLRCSPISGHTSVYWYQQALGLGLQFLLWYDEGEERNRGNFPPRFSGRQFPNYSSELNVNALELEDSALYLCASRYTSGRLYNEQFFGPGTRLTVL.

The V gene is TRBV28, the J gene TRBJ1-2, with D tentatively TRBD1 (6 bases). CDR1 MDHEN and CDR2 SYDVKM come from the germline V gene. The ends were cut back, 1 base at V and 4 bases at J, with 10 bases in the middle. CDR3 length: 14 residues. The CDR3 coding sequence is TGTGCCAGCAGTTTATTGTCACAGGGCTATGGCTACACCTTC. Amino acid sequence: CASSLLSQGYGYTF.

V gene TRBV9 combines with J gene TRBJ1-5; no clear D. Germline V gene lookup returns CDR1 SGDLS and CDR2 YYNGEE. Trimming left V 2 bases short and J 3 bases short, with 12 bases between. The CDR3 extends over 15 amino acids. CDR3 sequence (DNA): TGTGCCAGCAGCGTTTGGTACAAGAACAATCAGCCCCAGCATTTT. Its protein product is CASSVWYKNNQPQHF.

The chain links TRBV27 to TRBJ1-6; D is undetermined. The CDR3 totals 11 residues. Germline CDR1 and CDR2: MNHEY and SMNVEV (reference sequence). Between the trimmed V and J ends, which lost 7 bases and 8 bases, there was a span of 6 bases. The CDR3 coding sequence is TGTGCCAGCAAGGGAGATTCACCCCTCCACTTT. Protein sequence: CASKGDSPLHF.

V gene TRBV6-2 or TRBV6-3 combines with J gene TRBJ1-2, with D unresolved. The germline V gene encodes CDR1 MNHEY and CDR2 SVGEGT. Trimming took 2 bases from V and 7 from J, leaving 8 bases between them. This CDR3 is built from 12 residues. This CDR3 is CASSYTGFGYTF. CDR3 nucleotides: TGTGCCAGCAGTTACACGGGATTTGGCTACACCTTC.

In its sample, this clone was seen a few times. V and J are TRBV28 and TRBJ2-7; 8 bases match TRBD1. Germline V CDR1 and CDR2: MDHEN, SYDVKM. J gave up 3 bases and V 7 bases, and 14 bases lay outside the gene matches. The CDR3 has 16 amino acids. The DNA for the CDR3 is TGTGCCAGCAATATCTACCAGGGGGCGCGAGTCTACGAGCAGTACTTC. This codes for CASNIYQGARVYEQYF.

J is TRBJ2-5 and V is TRBV29-1; TRBD1 might be the D (6 bases). Per germline, CDR1 SQVTM and CDR2 ANQGSEA. Trimming removed 4 bases from V and 4 bases from J, with 10 bases in between. This CDR3 region has 12 residues. Here the CDR3 reads CSVAGRGETQYF. CDR3 DNA sequence: TGCAGCGTTGCCGGCAGGGGAGAGACCCAGTACTTC.

The rearrangement links TRBV3-1 (or the pseudogene TRBV3-2) to TRBJ1-1; D call uncertain. Germline-derived CDR1 and CDR2 are LGHDT and YNNKEL (reference sequence). This CDR3 is 14 amino acids long. V was trimmed by 2 bases and J by 1 base, leaving 8 bases between them. The CDR3 sequence is CASSQLGGNTEAFF. The CDR3 DNA reads as TGTGCCAGCAGCCAACTAGGAGGGAACACTGAAGCTTTCTTT.

V and J are TRBV10-1 and TRBJ2-1, with TRBD2 identical over 8 bases. J was trimmed by 4 bases and V by 6 bases; bases with no gene match: 5. Germline CDR1 and CDR2: WNHNN and SYGVQD (reference sequence). The CDR3 is made up of 14 amino acids. The CDR3 spells CASSPSGGYNEQFF. In DNA form, the CDR3 reads TGCGCCAGCAGCCCGAGCGGGGGATACAATGAGCAGTTCTTC.

This clone was observed many times. The chain carries TRBV11-3 and TRBJ2-2, with 7 bases matching TRBD1. Germline assignment: CDR1 SGHNT and CDR2 YENEEA. With 6 bases clipped from V and 4 bases from J, the junction kept 11 bases outside the gene matches. There are 16 residues in the CDR3. CDR3 sequence reads: CASRYRGFSGTGELFF. CDR3 bases: TGTGCCAGCAGATACAGGGGATTTTCAGGCACCGGGGAGCTGTTTTTT.

V gene TRBV5-4 combines with J gene TRBJ1-2, with 8 bases aligning to TRBD1. The germline V gene has CDR1 SGHNT and CDR2 YYREEE (reference sequence). The CDR3 is made up of 16 amino acids. Losses at the gene ends were 0 bases for V and 6 bases for J; bases not matched to a gene: 10. This CDR3 is CASSLDLQGAGNGYTF. The CDR3 region has the DNA TGTGCCAGCAGCTTGGATTTGCAGGGGGCTGGGAATGGCTACACCTTC.

This chain joins TRBV9 and TRBJ1-2; 9 nucleotides align to TRBD1. CDR3 length equals 15 residues. V shed 0 bases and J 8 bases; nucleotides not matched to a gene: 8. Germline V gene lookup returns CDR1 SGDLS and CDR2 YYNGEE. CDR3 residues: CASSVEPGTGIGYTF. The CDR3 nucleotides are TGTGCCAGCAGCGTAGAGCCTGGGACAGGGATCGGCTACACCTTC.

The J gene is TRBJ2-7, the V gene TRBV11-3; TRBD2 is a possible D gene (5 bases). The length of the CDR3 is 13 residues. The V and J ends lost 3 bases and 7 bases respectively, with 13 bases between them. CDR1 and CDR2 (germline): SGHNT, YENEEA. The CDR3 sequence: CASSLDSATEQYF. CDR3 coding DNA: TGTGCCAGCAGCTTGGACTCGGCCACTGAGCAGTACTTC. Full variable domain (rest looked up from reference TRBV11-3 and TRBJ2-7): EAGVVQSPRYKIIEKKQPVAFWCNPISGHNTLYWYLQNLGQGPELLIRYENEEAVDDSQLPKDRFSAERLKGVDSTLKIQPAELGDSAVYLCASSLDSATEQYFGPGTRLTVT.

The chain links TRBV5-1 to TRBJ2-2; 12 bases fit TRBD2. Germline lookup yields CDR1 SGHRS and CDR2 YFSETQ. J was trimmed by 5 bases and V by 0 bases; bases with no gene match: 2. The CDR3 runs to 16 residues. CDR3 sequence (DNA): TGCGCCAGCAGCTTGGGGACTAGCGGGATAACCGGGGAGCTGTTTTTT. This encodes CASSLGTSGITGELFF.

In the case of this clone: One end of the junction varies from germline; a read error may be responsible. The chain is built from TRBV9 and TRBJ2-2, with TRBD2 matching 9 bases. CDR1 is SGDLS, CDR2 YYNGEE, per germline. This CDR3 is 19 amino acids long. The CDR3 reads CVSSAVQLAGRLATGELFF. The CDR3 nucleotides are TGTGTCAGCAGCGCTGTCCAGCTAGCGGGACGATTGGCCACCGGGGAGCTGTTTTTT. Filled out from reference TRBV9 and TRBJ2-2, the complete variable domain reads DSGVTQTPKHLITATGQRVTLRCSPRSGDLSVYWYQQSLDQGLQFLIQYYNGEERAKGNILERFSAQQFPDLHSELNLSSLELGDSALYFCVSSAVQLAGRLATGELFFGEGSRLTVL.

The CDR3 DNA follows: TGTGCCAGTAGAACCCGGGGGGTGAGGCCGCGGACTGAAGCTTTCTTT. Protein sequence: CASRTRGVRPRTEAFF. The chain joins TRBV19 to TRBJ1-1; D is possibly TRBD1 (5 bases). This CDR3 is 16 amino acids long. Germline CDR1 and CDR2: LNHDA and SQIVND (reference sequence). The V end was cut by 6 bases, the J end by 5 bases, with 22 bases between.

CDR3 in DNA: TGTGCCATCGGGGGTTCGACAGGGCCCAGCTCTGGAAACACCATATATTTT. Translated: CAIGGSTGPSSGNTIYF. The rearrangement links TRBV10-3 to TRBJ1-3; 7 bases are a match to TRBD1. The ends lost 8 bases at V and 0 bases at J; junction bases unmatched: 13. The CDR3 totals 17 residues. Germline V gene lookup returns CDR1 ENHRY and CDR2 SYGVKD.

The rearrangement joins TRBV28 to TRBJ1-5, with D perhaps matching TRBD1 (6 bases). The germline V gene has CDR1 MDHEN and CDR2 SYDVKM. The CDR3 sequence is 14 residues long. The V gene lost 5 bases and the J gene lost 3 bases, with 11 bases spanning the gap. The CDR3: CASSANRVNQPQHF. For the CDR3, the DNA is TGTGCCAGCAGTGCGAACAGGGTCAATCAGCCCCAGCATTTT.